The 27 T cell receptor beta chains below come from one sample, sequenced in a study of human T cells and chemical hapten exposure. TCRdb independently ran MiXCR on the RACE reads; one entry per CDR3 protein. This table holds under 90,000 distinct CDR3 sequences, roughly 8.6% found once. As for time point: healthy volunteer bleed at 6 weeks. Total RNA was extracted from unfractionated whole blood. Sequenced sample: whole blood. Source of these receptors: a male donor in good health. Some clones in this sample may be carry-over from other donors' samples.

This clonotype was seen more than once but under ten times. The chain recombines TRBV5-1 with TRBJ1-5, with 9 bases matching TRBD1. Germline V CDR1 and CDR2: SGHRS, YFSETQ. The CDR3 sequence is 17 residues long. Trimming cost V 0 bases and J 0 bases; bases outside gene matches: 4. As DNA, the CDR3 is TGCGCCAGCAGCTTGGGGACAGGGGATTTTAGCAATCAGCCCCAGCATTTT. It encodes CASSLGTGDFSNQPQHF.

This clonotype was recorded a few times. J is TRBJ1-4 and V is TRBV7-2; 7 bases are a match to TRBD1. Germline values: CDR1 SGHTA, CDR2 FQGNSA. The length of the CDR3 is 15 residues. V was clipped by 9 bases and J by 8 bases; unmatched bases: 15. CDR3 amino acids: CASTEGGGGKEKLFF. CDR3 coding DNA: TGTGCCAGTACGGAGGGAGGAGGGGGCAAGGAAAAACTGTTTTTT.

The chain recombines TRBV7-9 with TRBJ2-7; D unresolved. V was pared by 6 bases and J by 7 bases, with 25 bases between. The CDR3 covers 16 residues. CDR1 SEHNR and CDR2 FQNEAQ come from the germline V gene (reference sequence). CDR3 protein: CASRKFPSNKFQEQYF. In DNA, the CDR3 is TGTGCCAGCAGAAAATTCCCCTCAAACAAGTTCCAAGAGCAGTACTTC.

This clonotype has only a few counts. The rearrangement uses TRBV7-2 and TRBJ1-6; 7 bases match TRBD1. Per germline, CDR1 SGHTA and CDR2 FQGNSA. The CDR3 length is 15 residues. J gave up 8 bases and V 3 bases, and 7 bases lay outside the gene matches. CDR3 nucleotide sequence: TGTGCCAGCAGCTTCCGGGACAGAGACTATTCACCCCTCCACTTT. Amino acids: CASSFRDRDYSPLHF.

This clonotype has a handful of counts. The chain uses TRBV6-5 and TRBJ1-1, with TRBD1 identical over 9 bases. This CDR3 contains 20 residues. Losses at the gene ends were 6 bases for V and 4 bases for J; bases not matched to a gene: 24. Looked up from germline, CDR1 is MNHEY and CDR2 is SVGAGI. The CDR3 DNA reads as TGTGCCAGCAGCCACCATCGTTTTATGGTCAACAGGGGGCCGAGCACTGAAGCTTTCTTT. It yields the protein CASSHHRFMVNRGPSTEAFF.

In its sample, this clonotype was seen a few times. The chain carries TRBV20-1 and TRBJ2-2; TRBD1 matches 8 bases. CDR3 size: 13 residues. Trimming removed 4 bases from V and 7 bases from J; junction bases left unmatched: 5. Germline loops: CDR1 DFQATT, CDR2 SNEGSKA (reference sequence). For the CDR3, the DNA is TGCAGTGCTAAGGACAGGGAATTCGGGGAGCTGTTTTTT. Protein sequence: CSAKDREFGELFF.

V gene TRBV5-1 combines with J gene TRBJ2-1; TRBD2 matches 15 bases. CDR3 length equals 20 residues. V trimming: 4 bases; J trimming: 3 bases; junction bases outside the gene matches: 14. Germline-derived CDR1 and CDR2 are SGHRS and YFSETQ. CDR3 in DNA: TGCGCCAGCAGCCCCCTGGGCCCGGGACTAGCGGGGGGACTCTACAATGAGCAGTTCTTC. It specifies CASSPLGPGLAGGLYNEQFF. Variable domain in full (rest from reference TRBV5-1 and TRBJ2-1): KAGVTQTPRYLIKTRGQQVTLSCSPISGHRSVSWYQQTPGQGLQFLFEYFSETQRNKGNFPGRFSGRQFSNSRSEMNVSTLELGDSALYLCASSPLGPGLAGGLYNEQFFGPGTRLTVL.

The J gene is TRBJ1-6, the V gene TRBV3-1, with D possibly TRBD1 on 6 matching bases. Germline V gene lookup returns CDR1 LGHDT and CDR2 YNNKEL (reference sequence). Trimming took off 8 bases at V and 10 bases at J, with 15 bases between the two ends. The CDR3 totals 13 residues. CDR3 residues: CASSSRTESPLHF. The CDR3 DNA follows: TGTGCCAGCTCCTCCAGGACAGAATCACCCCTCCACTTT.

There are many counts of this clonotype. The CDR3 coding sequence is TGTGCCAGTATTCCGCGGACAGGGGGCCCTCATGGCTACACCTTC. Its protein is CASIPRTGGPHGYTF. The chain carries TRBV19 and TRBJ1-2; 11 nucleotides match TRBD1. V lost 7 bases and J lost 6; bases outside the gene matches: 10. The CDR3 covers 15 residues. Per the germline V gene, CDR1 is LNHDA and CDR2 is SQIVND (reference sequence).

This clonotype occurred a few times. V is TRBV10-3 and J is TRBJ2-3, with 9 bases identical to TRBD1. The J segment lost 4 bases and the V segment lost 6 bases, leaving 5 bases of the junction unmatched. CDR3 size: 14 residues. Germline V gives CDR1 ENHRY, CDR2 SYGVKD. The CDR3 DNA is TGTGCCATCAGAGGACAGGGGTTGGCAGATACGCAGTATTTT. This encodes CAIRGQGLADTQYF.

The CDR3 nucleotides are TGCAGCGTTCAAACAGTTAGCAATCAGCCCCAGCATTTT. Protein product: CSVQTVSNQPQHF. This chain connects TRBV29-1 to TRBJ1-5; D is unclear. The CDR3 runs to 13 residues. V shed 5 bases and J shed 0 bases, with 8 bases lying between them. The germline CDR1 and CDR2 sequences are SQVTM and ANQGSEA.

This clonotype was counted many times. The rearrangement links TRBV12-3 or TRBV12-4 to TRBJ2-3; 9 bases line up with TRBD2. Germline trimming cut 3 bases from V and 8 bases from J; bases unmatched to any gene: 9. The CDR3 covers 15 residues. The CDR3 here is CASSFPAGGRATQYF. The CDR3 coding sequence is TGTGCCAGCAGTTTCCCAGCGGGAGGCCGAGCTACGCAGTATTTT.

The table lists this clonotype with many counts. The chain carries TRBV3-1 and TRBJ2-2, with 9 bases fitting TRBD2. V lost 1 base, J lost 1 base, and 10 bases stayed unmatched. In germline, CDR1 is LGHDT, CDR2 YNNKEL (reference sequence). The CDR3 loop spans 19 amino acids. In DNA, the CDR3 is TGTGCCAGCAGCCAAGGGGTTCCAGCGGGAGGAATGAACACCGGGGAGCTGTTTTTT. It codes for CASSQGVPAGGMNTGELFF.

This clonotype was seen a handful of times. The V call is TRBV25-1, the J call TRBJ1-6, with D perhaps TRBD1 (6 bases). Trimming cost V 5 bases and J 9 bases, with 11 bases left between them. This CDR3 is 13 amino acids long. Germline V gene data show CDR1 as MGHDK and CDR2 as SYGVNS. CDR3 coding DNA: TGTGCCAGCAGTTCGATAGGGGGTTCACCCCTCCACTTT. This encodes CASSSIGGSPLHF.

This clonotype was found many times. The chain recombines TRBV29-1 with TRBJ2-1; TRBD2 matches 14 bases. This CDR3 contains 15 residues. The V gene's germline CDR1 is SQVTM and CDR2 ANQGSEA. V was pared by 3 bases and J by 7 bases, with 5 bases of the junction left unmatched. Written as DNA, the CDR3 is TGCAGCGTTGACTTGGGACTAGCGGGAGTAAATGAGCAGTTCTTC. This gives the protein CSVDLGLAGVNEQFF.

This clonotype was counted many times. V gene TRBV14 combines with J gene TRBJ2-7; 7 bases match TRBD1. The CDR3 loop spans 16 amino acids. V was pared by 0 bases and J by 6 bases, with 11 bases of the junction left unmatched. Germline V gene lookup returns CDR1 SGHDN and CDR2 FVKESK. DNA for the CDR3: TGTGCCAGCAGCCAAGAAGGTGGGTGGACAGGCAGCGAGCAGTACTTC. Translated: CASSQEGGWTGSEQYF.

This clonotype was picked up many times. The genes are TRBV2 and TRBJ1-5; TRBD1 agrees at 7 bases. The germline V gene encodes CDR1 SNHLY and CDR2 FYNNEI. The V and J ends lost 7 bases and 3 bases, in that order; junction bases with no gene match: 12. The CDR3 contains 16 residues. The CDR3 sequence is CASKELARGSNQPQHF. The CDR3 bases are TGTGCCAGCAAGGAGTTGGCCAGGGGGTCCAATCAGCCCCAGCATTTT.

The J gene is TRBJ1-2, the V gene TRBV12-3 or TRBV12-4; the D gene is possibly TRBD1 (6 bases). This CDR3 region has 14 residues. V dropped 1 base and J dropped 8 bases, with 14 bases sitting between them. The CDR3 spells CASSLGPGAGGYTF. The DNA of the CDR3 is TGTGCCAGCAGTTTAGGCCCAGGGGCAGGAGGCTACACCTTC.

The V and J genes are TRBV29-1 and TRBJ2-1; 11 bases agree with TRBD2. This CDR3 spans 13 amino acids. Trimming took 5 bases from V and 4 from J; bases not matched to a gene: 1. Looked up from germline, CDR1 is SQVTM and CDR2 is ANQGSEA. The CDR3 is CSVWTSGYNEQFF. CDR3 nucleotides: TGCAGCGTTTGGACTAGCGGGTACAATGAGCAGTTCTTC.

In this sample, this clonotype turned up a few times. The rearrangement uses TRBV14 and TRBJ2-7; D is unclear. The CDR3 is made up of 16 amino acids. V was pared by 1 base and J by 0 bases, with 13 bases between. Germline V gives CDR1 SGHDN, CDR2 FVKESK. CDR3 amino acids: CASSQVRYGSSYEQYF. The CDR3 bases are TGTGCCAGCAGCCAAGTCCGATATGGCAGCTCCTACGAGCAGTACTTC.

This clonotype has ten or more counts. J is TRBJ1-1 and V is TRBV4-1; D is perhaps TRBD1 (5 bases). Trimming took 3 bases from V and 8 from J, leaving 13 bases between them. The CDR3 has 13 residues. Per the germline V gene, CDR1 is MGHRA and CDR2 is YSYEKL. The chain's CDR3 is CASSQQGLTEAFF. The CDR3 DNA is TGCGCCAGCAGCCAGCAGGGTCTTACCGAAGCTTTCTTT.

In its sample, this clonotype was seen a few times. V is TRBV6-5 and J is TRBJ1-5, with D possibly being TRBD1 (5 bases). V lost 6 bases and J lost 0, with 12 bases in between. CDR3 length equals 15 residues. CDR1 and CDR2 from the germline V gene are MNHEY and SVGAGI. The DNA of the CDR3 is TGTGCCAGCAGACCCGCAGGGAATAGCAATCAGCCCCAGCATTTT. It specifies CASRPAGNSNQPQHF.

This clonotype showed up just a few times. The chain combines TRBV2 with TRBJ1-5; a possible D gene is TRBD1 (5 bases). Trimming left V 4 bases short and J 1 base short, with 11 bases between. CDR3 size: 15 residues. Looked up from germline, CDR1 is SNHLY and CDR2 is FYNNEI. The CDR3 spells CASSGPGRSNQPQHF. In DNA, the CDR3 is TGTGCCAGCAGTGGACCGGGACGGAGCAATCAGCCCCAGCATTTT.

In its sample, this clonotype was seen many times. The chain combines TRBV18 with TRBJ2-3; perhaps TRBD1 as D (5 bases). The length of the CDR3 is 14 residues. CDR1 and CDR2 (germline): KGHSH, LQKENI. Trimming removed 1 base at V and 3 bases at J, with 8 bases between. The CDR3 sequence is CASSPQGETDTQYF. The DNA of the CDR3 is TGTGCCAGCTCACCACAAGGGGAAACAGATACGCAGTATTTT.

This clonotype was counted only a few times. The V gene is TRBV12-3 or TRBV12-4, the J gene TRBJ1-2; TRBD1 aligns across 10 bases. CDR3 length: 13 amino acids. Trimming took 6 bases from V and 4 from J; bases not matched to a gene: 2. For the CDR3, the DNA is TGTGCCAGCAGGAGGACAGGGGGCTATGGCTACACCTTC. Its protein is CASRRTGGYGYTF.

This clonotype was observed a handful of times. The chain joins TRBV7-8 to TRBJ2-1; TRBD2 matches 12 bases. CDR1 and CDR2 (germline): SGHVS, FQNEAQ. J gave up 1 base and V 3 bases, and 4 bases lay outside the gene matches. This CDR3 spans 17 amino acids. Here the CDR3 reads CASSLSSGRGSYNEQFF. CDR3 DNA sequence: TGTGCCAGCAGCTTGTCTAGCGGGAGGGGGTCCTACAATGAGCAGTTCTTC.

With respect to this clonotype: A read error may be the cause here, since a much bigger clone is one base away. No conserved phenylalanine or tryptophan is present at the end of the CDR3, so a read error is the likely explanation. The CDR3 loop reads CASSGTSGGPLSGANVLTL. CDR3 bases: TGTGCCAGCAGTGGGACTAGCGGGGGCCCGCTCTCTGGGGCCAACGTCCTGACTCTC. The chain links TRBV9 to TRBJ2-6; 14 bases are shared with TRBD2. J lost 0 bases, V lost 5 bases, and 7 bases had no gene match. Germline values: CDR1 SGDLS, CDR2 YYNGEE. The CDR3 extends over 19 amino acids.